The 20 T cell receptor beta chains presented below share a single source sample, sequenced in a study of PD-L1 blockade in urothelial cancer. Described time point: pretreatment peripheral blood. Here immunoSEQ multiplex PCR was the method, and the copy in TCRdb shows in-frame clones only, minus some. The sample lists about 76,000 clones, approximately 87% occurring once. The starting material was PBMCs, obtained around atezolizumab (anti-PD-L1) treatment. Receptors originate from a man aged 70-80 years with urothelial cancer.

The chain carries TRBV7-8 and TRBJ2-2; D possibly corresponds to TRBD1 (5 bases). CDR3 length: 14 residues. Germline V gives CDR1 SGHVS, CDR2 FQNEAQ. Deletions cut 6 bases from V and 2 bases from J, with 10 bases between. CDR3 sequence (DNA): TGTGCCAGCAGGACAGACCTTAACACCGGGGAGCTGTTTTTT. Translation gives CASRTDLNTGELFF.

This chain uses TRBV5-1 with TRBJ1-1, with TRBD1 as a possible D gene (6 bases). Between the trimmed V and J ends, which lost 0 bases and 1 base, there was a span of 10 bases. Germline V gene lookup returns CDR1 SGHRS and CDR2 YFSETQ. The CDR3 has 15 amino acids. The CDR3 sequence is CASSLEIQGNTEAFF. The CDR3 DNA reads TGCGCCAGCAGCTTGGAGATACAGGGGAACACTGAAGCTTTCTTT.

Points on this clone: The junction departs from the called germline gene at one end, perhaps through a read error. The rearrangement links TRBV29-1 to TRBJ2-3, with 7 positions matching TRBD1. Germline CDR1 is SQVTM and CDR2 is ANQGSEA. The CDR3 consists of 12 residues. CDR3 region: CSAETGADTQYF. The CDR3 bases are TGCAGCGCTGAAACAGGGGCAGATACGCAGTATTTT.

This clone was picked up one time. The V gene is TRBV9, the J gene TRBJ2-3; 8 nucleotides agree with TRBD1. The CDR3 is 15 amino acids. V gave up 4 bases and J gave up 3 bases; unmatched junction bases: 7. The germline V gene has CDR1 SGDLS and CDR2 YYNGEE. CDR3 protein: CASSLGQGRTDTQYF. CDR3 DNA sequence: TGTGCCAGCAGCCTTGGACAGGGAAGAACAGATACGCAGTATTTT. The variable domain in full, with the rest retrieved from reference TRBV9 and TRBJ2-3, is DSGVTQTPKHLITATGQRVTLRCSPRSGDLSVYWYQQSLDQGLQFLIQYYNGEERAKGNILERFSAQQFPDLHSELNLSSLELGDSALYFCASSLGQGRTDTQYFGPGTRLTVL.

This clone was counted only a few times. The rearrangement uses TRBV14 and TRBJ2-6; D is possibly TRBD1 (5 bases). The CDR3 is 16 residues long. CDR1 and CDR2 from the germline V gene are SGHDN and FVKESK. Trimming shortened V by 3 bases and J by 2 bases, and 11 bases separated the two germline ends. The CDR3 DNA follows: TGTGCCAGCAGCCATTTGGGGCCCCCTGGGGCCAACGTCCTGACTTTC. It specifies CASSHLGPPGANVLTF.

The chain's CDR3 is CASSLYSGGIYNEQFF. The CDR3, as DNA: TGTGCCAGCAGTTTATACAGTGGCGGGATCTACAATGAGCAGTTCTTC. The chain employs TRBV28 and TRBJ2-1; the D gene is possibly TRBD2 (6 bases). V shed 1 base and J shed 3 bases, with 13 bases lying between them. Germline V CDR1 and CDR2: MDHEN, SYDVKM. The CDR3 loop spans 16 amino acids.

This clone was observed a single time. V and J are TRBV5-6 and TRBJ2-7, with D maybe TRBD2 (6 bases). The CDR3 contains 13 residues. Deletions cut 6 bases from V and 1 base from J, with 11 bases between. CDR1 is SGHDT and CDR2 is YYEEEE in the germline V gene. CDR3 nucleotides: TGTGCCAGCACCTTTGGGACTTCCTACGAGCAGTACTTC. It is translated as CASTFGTSYEQYF.

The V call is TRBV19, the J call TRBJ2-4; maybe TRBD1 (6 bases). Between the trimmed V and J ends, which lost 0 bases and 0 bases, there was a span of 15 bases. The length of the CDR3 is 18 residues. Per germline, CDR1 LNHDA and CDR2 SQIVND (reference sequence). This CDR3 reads CASSIDQRGFGAKNIQYF. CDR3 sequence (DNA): TGTGCCAGTAGTATAGATCAAAGGGGGTTCGGAGCCAAAAACATTCAGTACTTC. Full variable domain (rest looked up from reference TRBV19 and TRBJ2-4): DGGITQSPKYLFRKEGQNVTLSCEQNLNHDAMYWYRQDPGQGLRLIYYSQIVNDFQKGDIAEGYSVSREKKESFPLTVTSAQKNPTAFYLCASSIDQRGFGAKNIQYFGAGTRLSVL.

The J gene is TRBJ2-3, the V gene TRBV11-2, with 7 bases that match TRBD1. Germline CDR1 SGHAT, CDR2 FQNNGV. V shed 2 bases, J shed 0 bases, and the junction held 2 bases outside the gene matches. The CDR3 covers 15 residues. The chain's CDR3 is CASSLWGQSTDTQYF. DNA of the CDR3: TGTGCCAGCAGCTTATGGGGACAGAGCACAGATACGCAGTATTTT.

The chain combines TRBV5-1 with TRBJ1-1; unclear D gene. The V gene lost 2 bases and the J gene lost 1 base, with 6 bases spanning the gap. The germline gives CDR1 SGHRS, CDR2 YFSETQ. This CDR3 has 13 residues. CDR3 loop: CASSFTANTEAFF. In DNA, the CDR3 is TGCGCCAGCAGCTTCACAGCGAACACTGAAGCTTTCTTT.

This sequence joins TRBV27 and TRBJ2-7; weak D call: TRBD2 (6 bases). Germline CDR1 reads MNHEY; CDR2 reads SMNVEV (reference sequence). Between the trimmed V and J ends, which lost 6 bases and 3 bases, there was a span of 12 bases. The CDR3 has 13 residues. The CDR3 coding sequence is TGTGCCAGCAGACGGGGGAATCACTACGAGCAGTACTTC. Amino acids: CASRRGNHYEQYF.

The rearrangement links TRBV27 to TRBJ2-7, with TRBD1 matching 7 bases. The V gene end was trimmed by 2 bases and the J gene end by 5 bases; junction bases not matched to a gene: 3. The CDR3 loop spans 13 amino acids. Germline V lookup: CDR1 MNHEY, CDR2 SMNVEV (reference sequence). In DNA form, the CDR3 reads TGTGCCAGCAGTTTACTGACAGGGAACGAGCAGTACTTC. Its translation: CASSLLTGNEQYF.

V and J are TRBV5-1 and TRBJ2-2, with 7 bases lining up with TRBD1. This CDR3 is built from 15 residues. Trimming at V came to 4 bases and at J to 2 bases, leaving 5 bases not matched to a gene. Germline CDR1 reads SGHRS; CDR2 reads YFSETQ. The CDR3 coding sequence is TGCGCCAGCAGCCCCGGGACAGAAAACACCGGGGAGCTGTTTTTT. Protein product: CASSPGTENTGELFF.

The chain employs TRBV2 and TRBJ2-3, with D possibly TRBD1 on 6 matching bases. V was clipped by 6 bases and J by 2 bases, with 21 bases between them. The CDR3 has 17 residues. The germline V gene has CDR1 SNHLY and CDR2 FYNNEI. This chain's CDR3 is CASRETGIPFHTDTQYF. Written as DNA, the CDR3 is TGTGCCAGCAGGGAAACAGGGATACCATTCCACACAGATACGCAGTATTTT.

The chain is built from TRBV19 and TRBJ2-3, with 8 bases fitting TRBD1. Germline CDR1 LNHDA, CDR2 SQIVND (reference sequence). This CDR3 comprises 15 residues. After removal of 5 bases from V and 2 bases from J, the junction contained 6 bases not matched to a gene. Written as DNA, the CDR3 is TGTGCCAGTAGTCCAGGGGGCATATCCACAGATACGCAGTATTTT. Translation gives CASSPGGISTDTQYF. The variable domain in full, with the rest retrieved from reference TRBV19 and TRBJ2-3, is DGGITQSPKYLFRKEGQNVTLSCEQNLNHDAMYWYRQDPGQGLRLIYYSQIVNDFQKGDIAEGYSVSREKKESFPLTVTSAQKNPTAFYLCASSPGGISTDTQYFGPGTRLTVL.

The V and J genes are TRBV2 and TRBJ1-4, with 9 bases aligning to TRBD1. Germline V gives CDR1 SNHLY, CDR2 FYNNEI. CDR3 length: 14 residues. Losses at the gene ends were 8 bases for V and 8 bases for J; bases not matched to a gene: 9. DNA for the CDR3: TGTGCCAGCTCCCGACAGGGGGGGCACGAAAAACTGTTTTTT. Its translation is CASSRQGGHEKLFF.

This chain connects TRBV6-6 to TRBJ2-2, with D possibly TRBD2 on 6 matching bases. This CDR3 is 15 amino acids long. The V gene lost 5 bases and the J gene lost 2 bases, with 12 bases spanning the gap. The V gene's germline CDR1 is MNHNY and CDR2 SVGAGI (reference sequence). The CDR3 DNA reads TGTGCCAGCAGTCTTGGGGGACTCAACACCGGGGAGCTGTTTTTT. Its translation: CASSLGGLNTGELFF.

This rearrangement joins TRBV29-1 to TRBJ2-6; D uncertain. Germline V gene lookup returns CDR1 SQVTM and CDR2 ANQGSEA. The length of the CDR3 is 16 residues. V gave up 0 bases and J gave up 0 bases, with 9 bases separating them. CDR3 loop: CSVEDISISGANVLTF. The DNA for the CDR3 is TGCAGCGTTGAAGACATCAGTATCTCTGGGGCCAACGTCCTGACTTTC.

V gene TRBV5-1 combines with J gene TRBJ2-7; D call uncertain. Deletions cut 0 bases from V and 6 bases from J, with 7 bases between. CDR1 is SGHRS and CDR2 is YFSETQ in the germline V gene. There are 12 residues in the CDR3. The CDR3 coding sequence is TGCGCCAGCAGCTTGGTGAGAGGCGAGCAGTACTTC. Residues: CASSLVRGEQYF.

The CDR3 is CASSLSPQGRYGYTF. The CDR3 DNA sequence: TGTGCCAGCAGTTTAAGCCCCCAGGGCCGCTATGGCTACACCTTC. The chain couples TRBV27 to TRBJ1-2, with D perhaps TRBD1 (5 bases). CDR3 length: 15 residues. Deletions cut 2 bases from V and 4 bases from J, with 14 bases between. CDR1 is MNHEY, CDR2 SMNVEV, per germline (reference sequence).